Listed below are T cell receptor beta chains from one sample, sequenced in a study of radiation and T cells in renal cell carcinoma. Assay used: immunoSEQ multiplex PCR; TCRdb lists only in-frame clones, some missing. The sample records 70,000 or so clones, roughly 80% being singletons. The sample consisted of blood, taken from a patient whose treatment included radiotherapy and nephrectomy. The receptors were gathered from a man between 60 and 75 years old with renal cell carcinoma. The CDR3 runs from the conserved cysteine through the conserved F or W. A D gene is named only where the DNA matches it firmly. Clone size is given for some rows only: seen once, a few or many times, or a class if the clone is expanded.

clone size	V gene	D gene	J gene	CDR3 DNA	CDR3 protein
NA	TRBV10-3	NA	TRBJ1-1	TGTGCCATCAGTGACCCGGACAGCCCTAGGGCTTTCTTT	CAISDPDSPRAFF
NA	TRBV11-1	NA	TRBJ2-1	TGTGCCAGCAGCCCCTGGGGCGGCTCCTACAATGAGCAGTTCTTC	CASSPWGGSYNEQFF
NA	TRBV2	NA	TRBJ2-6	TGTGCCAGCAGAGCAAGCTCTGGGGCCAACGTCCTGACTTTC	CASRASSGANVLTF
once	TRBV5-1	TRBD2	TRBJ2-2	TGCGCCAGCAGCTTTCGGGGCGGGAGTGGCGGGGAGCTGTTTTTT	CASSFRGGSGGELFF
few	TRBV29-1	NA	TRBJ2-3	TGCAGCTCCCGGATAGGAGTTGCAGATACGCAGTATTTT	CSSRIGVADTQYF
few	TRBV15	NA	TRBJ1-4	TGTGCCACCAGGCTCCCAGACAGCGGCCTAGGGGAAAAACTGTTTTTT	CATRLPDSGLGEKLFF
many	TRBV5-1	TRBD2	TRBJ2-7	TGCGCCAGCAGCTTTGGGGGGGAATTCGACGAGCAGTACTTC	CASSFGGEFDEQYF
once	TRBV25-1	NA	TRBJ2-1	TGTGCCAGCAGTGACAACCTCCCGCTAGTAGCCGGTCGCAATGAGCAGTTCTTC	CASSDNLPLVAGRNEQFF
NA	TRBV14	NA	TRBJ2-2	TGTGCCAGCAGCCAGAGCTGGGAGTCGAACACCGGGGAGCTGTTTTTT	CASSQSWESNTGELFF
NA	TRBV6-5	NA	TRBJ1-1	TGTGCCAGCAGTAAGTACTCAGGGGCTGAAGCTTTCTTT	CASSKYSGAEAFF
NA	TRBV30	NA	TRBJ2-1	TGTGCCTGGAGCCCCGGACATAATGAGCAGTTCTTC	CAWSPGHNEQFF
few	TRBV4-2	TRBD2	TRBJ2-5	TGTGCCAGCAGCCCGGGACTAGCGGGAGAGACCCAGTACTTC	CASSPGLAGETQYF
NA	TRBV6-5	TRBD1	TRBJ2-1	TGTGCCAGCAGTAGAAGTGGACAGGAGGAGTTCTTC	CASSRSGQEEFF
NA	TRBV19	TRBD1	TRBJ2-1	TGTGCCAGTAGTATGGACAGGGCATCCAGTCGATCCTACAATGAGCAGTTCTTC	CASSMDRASSRSYNEQFF
few	TRBV7-2	TRBD1	TRBJ2-7	TGTGCCAGCAGCTTTGACAGGGCCTACGAGCAGTACTTC	CASSFDRAYEQYF
NA	TRBV5-5	TRBD2	TRBJ2-1	TGTGCCAGCAGCTTCCAACTAGCGGGAGTCAACAATGAGCAGTTCTTC	CASSFQLAGVNNEQFF
NA	TRBV4-1	NA	TRBJ2-1	TGCGCCAGCAGCCAATCGGAGGCTAGCGTCTACAATGAGCAGTTCTTC	CASSQSEASVYNEQFF
NA	TRBV2	NA	TRBJ1-4	TGTGCCAGCAGGGGGCTAGGTGAAAAACTGTTTTTT	CASRGLGEKLFF
NA	TRBV18	NA	TRBJ2-7	TGTGCCAGCTCACCAGTGCATGCTAACGACGAGCAGTACTTC	CASSPVHANDEQYF
NA	TRBV4-3	TRBD2	TRBJ2-7	TGCGCCAGCAGCCAAGAGGGGGGGGGATTCTACGAGCAGTACTTC	CASSQEGGGFYEQYF
NA	TRBV10-1	NA	TRBJ2-3	TGCGCCAGCAGTGAGTCGATGGGGGGCCCGGATACGCAGTATTTT	CASSESMGGPDTQYF
NA	TRBV7-2	NA	TRBJ1-4	TGTGCCAGCAGCACTCCCGGGCTCATAGGCGAAAAACTGTTTTTT	CASSTPGLIGEKLFF
NA	TRBV7-2	TRBD2	TRBJ2-7	TGTGCCAGCAGCTCTAGCGGGGTCTACGAGCAGTACTTC	CASSSSGVYEQYF
NA	TRBV28	TRBD1	TRBJ1-1	TGTGCCAGCAGTCTCTACCCGGGACAGGGGAATGCTTTCTTT	CASSLYPGQGNAFF
few	TRBV7-2	TRBD1	TRBJ1-1	TGTGCCAGCAGCTCGTGGGACAGCAACACTGAAGCTTTCTTT	CASSSWDSNTEAFF
few	TRBV18	TRBD1	TRBJ2-7	TGTGCCAGCTCTAGGGACAGGACCACCTACGAGCAGTACTTC	CASSRDRTTYEQYF
few	TRBV7-3	NA	TRBJ1-1	TGTGCCAGCAGCTTAGGGATGGACACTGAAGCTTTCTTT	CASSLGMDTEAFF
NA	TRBV28	TRBD1	TRBJ1-2	TGTGCCAGCAGTTCCGGGACAGGGGCTAACTATGGCTACACCTTC	CASSSGTGANYGYTF
NA	TRBV2	TRBD1	TRBJ1-4	TGTGCCAGCTCATTGGACAGGCTAAATGAAAAACTGTTTTTT	CASSLDRLNEKLFF
NA	TRBV1	NA	TRBJ2-3	TGCACCAGCACCATCTGTGGGGGGGGAGTGGGAGCAGATACGCAGTATTTT	CTSTICGGGVGADTQYF
NA	TRBV19	TRBD1	TRBJ2-1	TGTGCCAGTAGTATAGATCATGCCGGGACAGGTCTGAATGAGCAGTTCTTC	CASSIDHAGTGLNEQFF
NA	TRBV7-8	NA	TRBJ2-7	TGTGCCAGCAGCTTAAGGGCGGGGCACAACTCCTACGAGCAGTACTTC	CASSLRAGHNSYEQYF
NA	TRBV19	TRBD2	TRBJ2-1	TGTGCCAGTAGTATTCGTAGCGGGGGACACAATGAGCAGTTCTTC	CASSIRSGGHNEQFF
NA	TRBV11-2	TRBD2	TRBJ2-2	TGTGCCAGCAGCTTAAGACTAGCGGGGCCGAACACCGGGGAGCTGTTTTTT	CASSLRLAGPNTGELFF
once	TRBV11-2	NA	TRBJ2-7	TGTGCCAGCAGCTCCCAAGGGACAAGGGGGATCTACGAGCAGTACTTC	CASSSQGTRGIYEQYF
NA	TRBV18	NA	TRBJ1-5	TGTGCCAGCTCACCGGGTAATTCAGATCAGCATTTT	CASSPGNSDQHF
NA	TRBV6-1	NA	TRBJ1-1	TGTGCCAGCAGGGAGTCTAACACTGAAGCTTTCTTT	CASRESNTEAFF
NA	TRBV5-6	NA	TRBJ1-5	TGTGCCAGCAGCCTGACAGGTACCCAGCCCCAGCATTTT	CASSLTGTQPQHF
NA	TRBV9	NA	TRBJ2-1	TGTGCCAGCAGCCCCGACGGCCGCTCCTACAATGAGCAGTTCTTC	CASSPDGRSYNEQFF
NA	TRBV10-3	NA	TRBJ2-4	TGTGCCATCAGTTCCCCCTCTCCGGGAGCGCTAGCCAAAAACATTCAGTACTTC	CAISSPSPGALAKNIQYF
NA	TRBV2	TRBD1	TRBJ2-7	TGTGCCGTCGGCGGACAGGGATTATACGAGCAGTACTTC	CAVGGQGLYEQYF
NA	TRBV27	NA	TRBJ1-5	TGTGCCAGCAGAAAGCAGGGGTCCATTACCACGCAGCCCCAGCATTTT	CASRKQGSITTQPQHF
once	TRBV19	NA	TRBJ1-2	TGTGCCAGTAGTATTCTTGGCAGAAATTCTAACTATGGCTACACCTTC	CASSILGRNSNYGYTF
NA	TRBV4-2	NA	TRBJ1-2	TGTGCCAGCAGCCAAATCCGGGAGATGGATGGCTACACCTTC	CASSQIREMDGYTF